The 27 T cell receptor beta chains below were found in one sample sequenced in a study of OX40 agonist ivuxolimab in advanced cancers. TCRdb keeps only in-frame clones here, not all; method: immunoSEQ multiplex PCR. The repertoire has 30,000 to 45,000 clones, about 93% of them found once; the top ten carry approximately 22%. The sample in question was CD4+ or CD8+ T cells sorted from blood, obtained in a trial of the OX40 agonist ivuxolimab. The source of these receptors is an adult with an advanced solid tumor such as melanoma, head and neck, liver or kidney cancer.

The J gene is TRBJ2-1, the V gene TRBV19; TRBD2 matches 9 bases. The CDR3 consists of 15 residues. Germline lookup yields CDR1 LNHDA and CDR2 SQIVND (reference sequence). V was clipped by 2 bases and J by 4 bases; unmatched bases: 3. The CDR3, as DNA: TGTGCCAGTAGTATACTCCTAGCGGGGTACAATGAGCAGTTCTTC. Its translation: CASSILLAGYNEQFF.

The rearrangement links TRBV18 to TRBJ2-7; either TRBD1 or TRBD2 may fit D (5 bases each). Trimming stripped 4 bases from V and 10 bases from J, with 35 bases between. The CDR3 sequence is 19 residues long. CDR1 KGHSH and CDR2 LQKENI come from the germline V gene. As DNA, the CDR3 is TGTGCCAGCTCACTGACCGGGACGGAATACTTCTACGAGCATTCGGTTCAGTACTTC. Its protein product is CASSLTGTEYFYEHSVQYF.

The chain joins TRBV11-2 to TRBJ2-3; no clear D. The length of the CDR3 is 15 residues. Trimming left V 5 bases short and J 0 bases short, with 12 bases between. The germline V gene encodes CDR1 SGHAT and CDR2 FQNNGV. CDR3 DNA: TGTGCCAGCAGCACTTCCGATTTTAGCACAGATACGCAGTATTTT. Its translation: CASSTSDFSTDTQYF.

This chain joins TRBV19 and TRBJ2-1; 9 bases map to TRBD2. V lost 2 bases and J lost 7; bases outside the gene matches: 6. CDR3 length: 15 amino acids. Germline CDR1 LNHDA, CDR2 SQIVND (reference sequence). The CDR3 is CASSIMTSGWNEQFF. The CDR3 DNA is TGTGCCAGTAGTATAATGACTAGCGGCTGGAATGAGCAGTTCTTC.

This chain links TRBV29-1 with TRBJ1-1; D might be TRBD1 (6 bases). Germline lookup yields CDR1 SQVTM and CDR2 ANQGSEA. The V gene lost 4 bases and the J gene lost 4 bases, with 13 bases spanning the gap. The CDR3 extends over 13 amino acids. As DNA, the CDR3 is TGCAGCGTTGGAGAACAGGGTCTCACTGAAGCTTTCTTT. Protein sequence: CSVGEQGLTEAFF.

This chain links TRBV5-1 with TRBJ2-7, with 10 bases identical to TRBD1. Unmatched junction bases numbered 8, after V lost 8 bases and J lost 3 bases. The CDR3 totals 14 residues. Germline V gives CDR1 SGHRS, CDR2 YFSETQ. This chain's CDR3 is CASSSGTGDYEQYF. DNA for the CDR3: TGCGCCAGTTCCTCGGGGACAGGGGACTACGAGCAGTACTTC.

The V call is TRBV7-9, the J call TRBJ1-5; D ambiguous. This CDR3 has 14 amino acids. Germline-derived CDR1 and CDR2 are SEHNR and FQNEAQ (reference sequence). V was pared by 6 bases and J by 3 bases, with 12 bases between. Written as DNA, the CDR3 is TGTGCCAGCAGGCCCGACGGGGACAATCAGCCCCAGCATTTT. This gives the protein CASRPDGDNQPQHF.

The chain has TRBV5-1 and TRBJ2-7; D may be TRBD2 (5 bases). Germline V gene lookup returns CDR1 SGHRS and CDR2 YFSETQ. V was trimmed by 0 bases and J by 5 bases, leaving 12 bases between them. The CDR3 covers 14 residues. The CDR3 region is CASSLDPGKNEQYF. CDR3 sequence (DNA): TGCGCCAGCAGCTTGGATCCCGGGAAAAACGAGCAGTACTTC. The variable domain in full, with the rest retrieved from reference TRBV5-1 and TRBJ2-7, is KAGVTQTPRYLIKTRGQQVTLSCSPISGHRSVSWYQQTPGQGLQFLFEYFSETQRNKGNFPGRFSGRQFSNSRSEMNVSTLELGDSALYLCASSLDPGKNEQYFGPGTRLTVT.

CDR3 amino acids: CASSVTGGAYEQYF. The CDR3 bases are TGTGCCAGCAGTGTCACAGGGGGGGCCTACGAGCAGTACTTC. The chain links TRBV6-5 to TRBJ2-7, with D possibly matching TRBD1 (8 bases). Germline-derived CDR1 and CDR2 are MNHEY and SVGAGI. The CDR3 has 14 amino acids. V gave up 5 bases and J gave up 2 bases, with 13 bases separating them.

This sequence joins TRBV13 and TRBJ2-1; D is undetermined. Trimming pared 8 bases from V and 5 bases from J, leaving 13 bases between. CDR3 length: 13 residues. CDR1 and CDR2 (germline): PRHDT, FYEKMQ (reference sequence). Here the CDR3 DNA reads TGTGCCAGCCTTCAGGCGGTCGACAATGAGCAGTTCTTC. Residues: CASLQAVDNEQFF. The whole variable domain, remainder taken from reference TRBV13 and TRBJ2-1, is AAGVIQSPRHLIKEKRETATLKCYPIPRHDTVYWYQQGPGQDPQFLISFYEKMQSDKGSIPDRFSAQQFSDYHSELNMSSLELGDSALYFCASLQAVDNEQFFGPGTRLTVL.

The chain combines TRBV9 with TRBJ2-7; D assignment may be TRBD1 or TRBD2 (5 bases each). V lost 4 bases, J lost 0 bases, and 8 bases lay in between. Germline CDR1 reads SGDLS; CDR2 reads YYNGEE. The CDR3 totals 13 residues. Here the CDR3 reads CASSSGSSYEQYF. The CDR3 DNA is TGTGCCAGCAGCTCAGGGAGCTCCTACGAGCAGTACTTC.

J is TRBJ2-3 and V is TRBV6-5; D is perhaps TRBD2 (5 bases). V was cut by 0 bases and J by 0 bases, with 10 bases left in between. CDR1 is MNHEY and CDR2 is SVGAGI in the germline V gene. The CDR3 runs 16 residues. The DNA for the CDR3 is TGTGCCAGCAGTTACTCGGCGACTACTAGCACAGATACGCAGTATTTT. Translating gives CASSYSATTSTDTQYF.

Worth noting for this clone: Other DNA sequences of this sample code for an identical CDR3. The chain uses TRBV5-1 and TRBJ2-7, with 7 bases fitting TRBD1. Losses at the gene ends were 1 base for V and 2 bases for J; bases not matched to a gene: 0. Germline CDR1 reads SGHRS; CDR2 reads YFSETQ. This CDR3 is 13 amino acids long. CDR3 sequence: CASSLQGAYEQYF. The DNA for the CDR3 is TGCGCCAGCAGCTTGCAGGGGGCCTACGAGCAGTACTTC.

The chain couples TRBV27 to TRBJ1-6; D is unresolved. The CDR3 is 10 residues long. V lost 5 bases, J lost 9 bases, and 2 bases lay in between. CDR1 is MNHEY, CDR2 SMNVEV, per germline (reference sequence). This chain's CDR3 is CASSGSPLHF. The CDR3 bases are TGTGCCAGCAGTGGTTCACCCCTCCACTTT.

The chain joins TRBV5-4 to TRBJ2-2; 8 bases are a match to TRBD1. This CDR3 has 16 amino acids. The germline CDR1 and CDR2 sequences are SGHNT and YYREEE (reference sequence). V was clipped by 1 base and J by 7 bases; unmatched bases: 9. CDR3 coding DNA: TGTGCCAGCAGCTTGAAATGGACAGGGCCGGGCGGGGAGCTGTTTTTT. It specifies CASSLKWTGPGGELFF.

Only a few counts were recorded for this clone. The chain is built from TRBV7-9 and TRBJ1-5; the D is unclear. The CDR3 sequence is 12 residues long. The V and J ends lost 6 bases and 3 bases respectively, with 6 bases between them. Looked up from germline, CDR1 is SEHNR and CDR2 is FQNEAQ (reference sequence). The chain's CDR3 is CASSTDNQPQHF. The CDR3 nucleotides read TGTGCCAGCAGTACCGACAATCAGCCCCAGCATTTT.

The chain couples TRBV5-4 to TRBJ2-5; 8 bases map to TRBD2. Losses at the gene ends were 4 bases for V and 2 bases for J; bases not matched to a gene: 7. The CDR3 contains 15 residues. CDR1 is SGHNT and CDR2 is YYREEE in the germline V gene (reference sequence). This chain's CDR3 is CASSQGLVGQETQYF. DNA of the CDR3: TGTGCCAGCAGCCAGGGACTAGTAGGGCAAGAGACCCAGTACTTC.

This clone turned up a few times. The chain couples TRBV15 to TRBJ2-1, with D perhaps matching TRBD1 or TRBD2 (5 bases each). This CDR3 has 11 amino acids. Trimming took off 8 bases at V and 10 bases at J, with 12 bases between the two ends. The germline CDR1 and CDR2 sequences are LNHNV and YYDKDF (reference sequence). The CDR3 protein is CATQGTGEQFF. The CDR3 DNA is TGTGCCACCCAAGGGACCGGGGAGCAGTTCTTC.

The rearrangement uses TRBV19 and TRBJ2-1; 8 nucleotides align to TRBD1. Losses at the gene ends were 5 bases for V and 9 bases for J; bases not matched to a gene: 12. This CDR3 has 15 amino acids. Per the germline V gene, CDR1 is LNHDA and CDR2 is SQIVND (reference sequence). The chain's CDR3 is CASSSGTGIIGEQFF. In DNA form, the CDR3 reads TGTGCCAGTAGTTCCGGGACAGGAATCATCGGTGAGCAGTTCTTC. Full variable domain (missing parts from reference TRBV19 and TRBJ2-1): DGGITQSPKYLFRKEGQNVTLSCEQNLNHDAMYWYRQDPGQGLRLIYYSQIVNDFQKGDIAEGYSVSREKKESFPLTVTSAQKNPTAFYLCASSSGTGIIGEQFFGPGTRLTVL.

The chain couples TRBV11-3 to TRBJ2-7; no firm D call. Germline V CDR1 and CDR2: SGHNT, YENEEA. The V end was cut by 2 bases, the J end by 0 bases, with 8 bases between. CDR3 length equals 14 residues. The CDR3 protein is CASSLSDGSYEQYF. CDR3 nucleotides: TGTGCCAGCAGCTTATCCGACGGCTCCTACGAGCAGTACTTC.

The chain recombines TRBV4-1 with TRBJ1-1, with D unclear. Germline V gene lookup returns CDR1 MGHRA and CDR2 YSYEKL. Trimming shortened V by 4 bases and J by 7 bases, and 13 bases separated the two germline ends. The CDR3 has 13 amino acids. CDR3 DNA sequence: TGCGCCAGCAGCCCGGGGTCGAGGAATGAAGCTTTCTTT. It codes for CASSPGSRNEAFF.

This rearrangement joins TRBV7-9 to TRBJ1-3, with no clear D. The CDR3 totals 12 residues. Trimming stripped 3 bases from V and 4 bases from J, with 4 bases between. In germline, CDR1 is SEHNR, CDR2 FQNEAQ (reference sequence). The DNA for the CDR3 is TGTGCCAGCAGCTTTTGGGGAAACACCATATATTTT. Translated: CASSFWGNTIYF.

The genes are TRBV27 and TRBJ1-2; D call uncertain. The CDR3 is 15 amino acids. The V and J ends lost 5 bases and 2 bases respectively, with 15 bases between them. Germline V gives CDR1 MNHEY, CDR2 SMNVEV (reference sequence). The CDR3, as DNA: TGTGCCAGCAGTCCAGTCATAGGGTCCAACTATGGCTACACCTTC. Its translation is CASSPVIGSNYGYTF.

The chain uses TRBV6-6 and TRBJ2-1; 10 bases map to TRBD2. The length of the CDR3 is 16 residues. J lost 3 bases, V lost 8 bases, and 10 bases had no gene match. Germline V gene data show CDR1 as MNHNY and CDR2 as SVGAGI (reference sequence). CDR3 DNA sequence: TGTGCCAGCCAACCTTTGCGGACTAGCGGCTACAATGAGCAGTTCTTC. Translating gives CASQPLRTSGYNEQFF.

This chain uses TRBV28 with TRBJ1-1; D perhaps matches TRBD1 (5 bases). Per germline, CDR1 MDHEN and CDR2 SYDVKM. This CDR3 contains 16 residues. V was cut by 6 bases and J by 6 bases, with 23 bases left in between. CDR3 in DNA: TGTGCCAGCAGGCCCCCCGGGGAGTGGGGGAAGTCTGAAGCTTTCTTT. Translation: CASRPPGEWGKSEAFF.

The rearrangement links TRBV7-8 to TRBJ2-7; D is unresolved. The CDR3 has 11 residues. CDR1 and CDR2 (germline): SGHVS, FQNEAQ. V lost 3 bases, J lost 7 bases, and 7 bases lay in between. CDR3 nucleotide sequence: TGTGCCAGCAGCTTGCGGTCGGAGCAGTACTTC. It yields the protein CASSLRSEQYF. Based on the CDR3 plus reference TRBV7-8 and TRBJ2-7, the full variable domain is GAGVSQSPRYKVAKRGQDVALRCDPISGHVSLFWYQQALGQGPEFLTYFQNEAQLDKSGLPSDRFFAERPEGSVSTLKIQRTQQEDSAVYLCASSLRSEQYFGPGTRLTVT.

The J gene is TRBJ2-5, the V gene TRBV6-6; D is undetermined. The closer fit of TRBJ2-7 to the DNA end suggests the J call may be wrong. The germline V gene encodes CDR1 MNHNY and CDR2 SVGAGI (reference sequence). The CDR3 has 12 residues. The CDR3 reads CASPTTNYEQYF. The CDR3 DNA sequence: TGTGCCAGCCCGACAACAAACTACGAGCAGTACTTC.